This paragraph covers one TCR beta chain sequence. Its antigen remains unidentified. This record belongs to a study of T cells in narcolepsy. Whole-study results and caveats: In some patient and control memory CD4+ samples, autoreactive clones were absent.

Germline V gene lookup returns CDR1 SGHNT and CDR2 YENEEA. The CDR3 runs 18 residues. V was clipped by 1 base and J by 1 base, with 19 bases between them. Here immunoSEQ multiplex PCR was the method, and the copy in TCRdb shows in-frame clones only, minus some. The data hold some 32,000 clones, with roughly three quarters observed a single time. The clonotype comes from a human donor in good health. Specimen: memory (CD45RA-) CD4+ T cells from blood. The chain uses TRBV11-3 and TRBJ2-5; perhaps TRBD1 as D (6 bases). The DNA of the CDR3 is TGTGCCAGCAGCTTAGTGCTCCGGGACACCTGGGGCCAAGAGACCCAGTACTTC. Its protein is CASSLVLRDTWGQETQYF.